The clone carrying this TCR beta chain appeared a few times. Antigen: not known. TCRdb re-analysed the reads in MiXCR, keeping a single row per CDR3 protein. In the table there are around 800,000 distinct CDR3 sequences, about 30% of which are singletons. V was clipped by 7 bases and J by 2 bases, with 22 bases between them. Germline V gene data show CDR1 as MDHEN and CDR2 as SYDVKM. The CDR3 runs to 17 residues. These data come from a study of T cell repertoires in cytomegalovirus infection. Findings and caveats of the study: HLA-C-restricted TCR beta clonotypes specific for CMV led the ex vivo response. There were carriers of CMV plus the relevant HLA, and cumulative public TCR beta family frequency identified them.

The receptor was isolated from a human donor in good health (CMV status not recorded). Some clones in this sample may be carry-over from other donors' samples. This rearrangement joins TRBV28 to TRBJ2-3; perhaps TRBD1 as D (6 bases). The starting material was cultured CD8+ T cells from PBMCs, obtained from culture after CMV antigen stimulation. The CDR3 DNA follows: TGTGCCAGCATCACAGGGTTGAATTCCCCCTTCACAGATACGCAGTATTTT. This gives the protein CASITGLNSPFTDTQYF. Looking up the rest from reference TRBV28 and TRBJ2-3 gives the full variable domain: DVKVTQSSRYLVKRTGEKVFLECVQDMDHENMFWYRQDPGLGLRLIYFSYDVKMKEKGDIPEGYSVSREKKERFSLILESASTNQTSMYLCASITGLNSPFTDTQYFGPGTRLTVL.